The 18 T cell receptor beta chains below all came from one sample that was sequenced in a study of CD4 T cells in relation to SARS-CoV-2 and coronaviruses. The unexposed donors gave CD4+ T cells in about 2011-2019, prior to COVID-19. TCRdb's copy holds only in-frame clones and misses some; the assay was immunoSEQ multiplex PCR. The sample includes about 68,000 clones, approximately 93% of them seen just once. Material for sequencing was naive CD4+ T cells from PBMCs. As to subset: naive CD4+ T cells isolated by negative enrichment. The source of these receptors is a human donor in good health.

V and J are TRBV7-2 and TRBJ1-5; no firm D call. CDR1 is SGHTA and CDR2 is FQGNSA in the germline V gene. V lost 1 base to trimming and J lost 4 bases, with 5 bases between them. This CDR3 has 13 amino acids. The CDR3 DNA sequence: TGTGCCAGCAGCTTAGGGAGGAATCAGCCCCAGCATTTT. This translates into CASSLGRNQPQHF.

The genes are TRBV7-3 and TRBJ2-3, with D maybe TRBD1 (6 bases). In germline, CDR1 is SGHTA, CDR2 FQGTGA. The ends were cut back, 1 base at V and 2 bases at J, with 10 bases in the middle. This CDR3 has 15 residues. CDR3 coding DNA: TGTGCCAGCAGCTTAAGGGGGCCAACCACAGATACGCAGTATTTT. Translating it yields CASSLRGPTTDTQYF. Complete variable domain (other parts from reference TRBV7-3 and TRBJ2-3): GAGVSQTPSNKVTEKGKYVELRCDPISGHTALYWYRQSLGQGPEFLIYFQGTGAADDSGLPNDRFFAVRPEGSVSTLKIQRTERGDSAVYLCASSLRGPTTDTQYFGPGTRLTVL.

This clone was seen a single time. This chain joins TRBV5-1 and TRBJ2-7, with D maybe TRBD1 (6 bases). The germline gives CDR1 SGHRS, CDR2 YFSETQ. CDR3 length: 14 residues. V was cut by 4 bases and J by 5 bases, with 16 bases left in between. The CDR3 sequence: CASSSPGGGHEQYF. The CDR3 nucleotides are TGCGCCAGCAGCAGCCCTGGGGGCGGGCACGAGCAGTACTTC.

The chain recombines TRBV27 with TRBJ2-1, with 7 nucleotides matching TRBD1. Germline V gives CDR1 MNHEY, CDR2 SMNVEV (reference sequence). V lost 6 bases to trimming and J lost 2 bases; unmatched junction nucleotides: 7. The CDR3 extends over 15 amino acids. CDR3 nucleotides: TGTGCCAGCAGACAACAGGGGACGCCCTACAATGAGCAGTTCTTC. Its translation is CASRQQGTPYNEQFF.

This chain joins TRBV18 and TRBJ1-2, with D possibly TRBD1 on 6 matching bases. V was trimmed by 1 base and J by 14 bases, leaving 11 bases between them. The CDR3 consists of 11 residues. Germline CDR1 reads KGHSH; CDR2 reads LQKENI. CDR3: CASSPRQGRTF. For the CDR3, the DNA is TGTGCCAGCTCACCACGGCAGGGGAGAACCTTC.

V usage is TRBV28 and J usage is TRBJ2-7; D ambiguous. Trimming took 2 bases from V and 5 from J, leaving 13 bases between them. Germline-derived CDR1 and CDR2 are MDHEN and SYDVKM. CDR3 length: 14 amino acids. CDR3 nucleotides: TGTGCCAGCAGTTTAGAGCATCCCCTCAACGAGCAGTACTTC. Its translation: CASSLEHPLNEQYF. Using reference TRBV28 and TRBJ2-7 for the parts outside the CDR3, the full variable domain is DVKVTQSSRYLVKRTGEKVFLECVQDMDHENMFWYRQDPGLGLRLIYFSYDVKMKEKGDIPEGYSVSREKKERFSLILESASTNQTSMYLCASSLEHPLNEQYFGPGTRLTVT.

CDR3 sequence reads: CASSQGGQGAFYGYTF. The DNA for the CDR3 is TGCGCCAGCAGCCAAGGGGGACAGGGCGCCTTCTATGGCTACACCTTC. The rearrangement joins TRBV4-1 to TRBJ1-2; TRBD1 matches 9 bases. Unmatched junction bases numbered 7, after V lost 1 base and J lost 4 bases. Germline V lookup: CDR1 MGHRA, CDR2 YSYEKL. CDR3 length equals 16 residues.

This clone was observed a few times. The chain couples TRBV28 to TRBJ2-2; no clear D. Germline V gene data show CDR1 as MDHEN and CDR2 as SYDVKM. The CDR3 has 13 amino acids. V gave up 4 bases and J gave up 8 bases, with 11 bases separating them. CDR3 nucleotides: TGTGCCAGCAGTTCCCGTGGTATAGGGGAGCTGTTTTTT. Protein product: CASSSRGIGELFF.

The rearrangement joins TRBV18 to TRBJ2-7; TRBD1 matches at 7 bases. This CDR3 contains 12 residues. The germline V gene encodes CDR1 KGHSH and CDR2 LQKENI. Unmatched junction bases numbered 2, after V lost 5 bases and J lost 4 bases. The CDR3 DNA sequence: TGTGCCAGCTCAGAACAGGGGTACGAGCAGTACTTC. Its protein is CASSEQGYEQYF.

In DNA form, the CDR3 reads TGTGCCAGCACGCGATCGGGAGGGCTGAGCTCTGGAAACACCATATATTTT. Translating it yields CASTRSGGLSSGNTIYF. The chain recombines TRBV2 with TRBJ1-3; no clear D gene. There are 17 residues in the CDR3. Germline V gene sequence: CDR1 SNHLY, CDR2 FYNNEI. Trimming removed 7 bases at V and 0 bases at J, with 19 bases between. The whole variable domain, filled in from reference TRBV2 and TRBJ1-3, reads EPEVTQTPSHQVTQMGQEVILRCVPISNHLYFYWYRQILGQKVEFLVSFYNNEISEKSEIFDDQFSVERPDGSNFTLKIRSTKLEDSAMYFCASTRSGGLSSGNTIYFGEGSWLTVV.

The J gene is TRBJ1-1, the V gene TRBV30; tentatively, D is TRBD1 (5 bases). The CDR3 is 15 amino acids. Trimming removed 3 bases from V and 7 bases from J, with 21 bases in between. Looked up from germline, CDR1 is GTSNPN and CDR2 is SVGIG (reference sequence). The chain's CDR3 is CAWSVRDRFGDEAFF. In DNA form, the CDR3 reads TGTGCCTGGAGCGTCCGGGACCGCTTCGGGGATGAAGCTTTCTTT. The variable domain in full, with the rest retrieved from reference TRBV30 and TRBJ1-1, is SQTIHQWPATLVQPVGSPLSLECTVEGTSNPNLYWYRQAAGRGLQLLFYSVGIGQISSEVPQNLSASRPQDRQFILSSKKLLLSDSGFYLCAWSVRDRFGDEAFFGQGTRLTVV.

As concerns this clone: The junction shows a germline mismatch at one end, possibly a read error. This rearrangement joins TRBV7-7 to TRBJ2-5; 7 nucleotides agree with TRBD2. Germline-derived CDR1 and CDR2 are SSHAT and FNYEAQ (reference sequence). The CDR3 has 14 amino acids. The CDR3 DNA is TGTGCTAGCAGCTCCGGGGGGACCCAAGAGACCCAGTACTTC. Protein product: CASSSGGTQETQYF.

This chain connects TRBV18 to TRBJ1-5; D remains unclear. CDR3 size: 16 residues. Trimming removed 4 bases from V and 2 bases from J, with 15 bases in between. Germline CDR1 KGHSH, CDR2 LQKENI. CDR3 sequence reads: CASSLSYVVGNQPQHF. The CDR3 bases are TGTGCCAGCTCACTATCCTACGTGGTCGGCAATCAGCCCCAGCATTTT.

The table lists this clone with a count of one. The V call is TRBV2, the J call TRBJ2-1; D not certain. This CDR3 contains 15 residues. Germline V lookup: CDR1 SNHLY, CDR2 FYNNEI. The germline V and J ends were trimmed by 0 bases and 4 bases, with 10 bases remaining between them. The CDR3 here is CASSEAFARYNEQFF. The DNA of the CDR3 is TGTGCCAGCAGTGAAGCGTTCGCCCGATACAATGAGCAGTTCTTC.

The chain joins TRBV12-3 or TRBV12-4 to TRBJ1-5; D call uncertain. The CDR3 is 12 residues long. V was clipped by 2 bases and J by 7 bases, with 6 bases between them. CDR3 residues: CASSLISQPQHF. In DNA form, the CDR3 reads TGTGCCAGCAGTTTAATAAGCCAGCCCCAGCATTTT.

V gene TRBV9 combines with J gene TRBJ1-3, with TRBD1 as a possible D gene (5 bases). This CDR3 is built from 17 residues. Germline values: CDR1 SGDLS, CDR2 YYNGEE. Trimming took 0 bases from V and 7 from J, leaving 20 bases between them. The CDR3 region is CASSVATGGRPWNTIYF. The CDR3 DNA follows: TGTGCCAGCAGCGTAGCTACGGGGGGTAGGCCCTGGAACACCATATATTTT.

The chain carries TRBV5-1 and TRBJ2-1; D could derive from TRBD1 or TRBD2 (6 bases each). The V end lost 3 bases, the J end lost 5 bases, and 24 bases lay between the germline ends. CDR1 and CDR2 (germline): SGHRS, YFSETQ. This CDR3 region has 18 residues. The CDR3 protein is CASSSVGAERERDNEQFF. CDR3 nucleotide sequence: TGCGCCAGCAGCTCTGTGGGGGCGGAACGGGAGAGGGACAATGAGCAGTTCTTC.

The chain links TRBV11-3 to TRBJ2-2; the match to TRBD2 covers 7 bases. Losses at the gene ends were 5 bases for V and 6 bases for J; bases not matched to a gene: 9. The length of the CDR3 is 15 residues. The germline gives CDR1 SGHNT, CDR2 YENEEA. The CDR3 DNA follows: TGTGCCAGCAGCCCCTCGGCGGGAGAGGCCGGGGAGCTGTTTTTT. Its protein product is CASSPSAGEAGELFF. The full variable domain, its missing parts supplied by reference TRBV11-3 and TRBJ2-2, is EAGVVQSPRYKIIEKKQPVAFWCNPISGHNTLYWYLQNLGQGPELLIRYENEEAVDDSQLPKDRFSAERLKGVDSTLKIQPAELGDSAVYLCASSPSAGEAGELFFGEGSRLTVL.